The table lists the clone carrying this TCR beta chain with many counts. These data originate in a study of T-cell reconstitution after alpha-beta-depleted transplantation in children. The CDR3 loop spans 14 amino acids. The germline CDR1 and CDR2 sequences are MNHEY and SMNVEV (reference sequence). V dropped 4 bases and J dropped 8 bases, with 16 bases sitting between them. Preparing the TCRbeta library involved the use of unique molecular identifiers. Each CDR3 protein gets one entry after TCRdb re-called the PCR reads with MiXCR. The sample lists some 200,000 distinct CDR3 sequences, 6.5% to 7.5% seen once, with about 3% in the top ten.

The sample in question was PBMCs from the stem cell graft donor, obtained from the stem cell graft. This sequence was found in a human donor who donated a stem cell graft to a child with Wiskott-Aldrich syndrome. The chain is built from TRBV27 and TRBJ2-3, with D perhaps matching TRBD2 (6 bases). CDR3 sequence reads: CASSSRGGRGTQYF. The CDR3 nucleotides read TGTGCCAGCAGTTCCCGGGGAGGCCGGGGTACGCAGTATTTT.